The rows below give T cell receptor beta chains drawn from one sample of a study of cytomegalovirus exposure and HLA in healthy donors. Libraries were prepared by immunoSEQ multiplex PCR; TCRdb keeps only in-frame clonotypes and omits some of them. The sample has under 150,000 clones, around 82% seen once; the top ten hold under 2%. Sequencing was performed on PBMCs. The receptor set was obtained from a boy younger than 18 in good health and CMV-seronegative. Both conserved end residues are part of each CDR3. A D gene is named only where the DNA matches it firmly. Size is stated for part of the rows, as once, few or many counts, or as a class when the clone is expanded.

clone_size: -; j_call: TRBJ1-2; cdr3_length: 13; v_call: TRBV9; d_call: -; cdr3_nt: TGTGCCAGCAGCGTACTGGCAGGCCGGGGCTACACCTTC; cdr3_aa: CASSVLAGRGYTF
clone_size: -; j_call: TRBJ2-1; cdr3_length: 14; v_call: TRBV4-3; d_call: -; cdr3_nt: TGCGCCAGCAGCCAAAGCCTAGCCAGCGATGAGCAGTTCTTC; cdr3_aa: CASSQSLASDEQFF
clone_size: -; j_call: TRBJ1-5; cdr3_length: 14; v_call: TRBV7-2; d_call: TRBD1; cdr3_nt: TGTGCCAGCAGCTTAACAGGGGGCTCGCCGCCCCAGCATTTT; cdr3_aa: CASSLTGGSPPQHF
clone_size: -; j_call: TRBJ1-6; cdr3_length: 13; v_call: TRBV6-6; d_call: -; cdr3_nt: TGTGCCAGCAGTTACTCTCAGGGATCACCCCTCCACTTT; cdr3_aa: CASSYSQGSPLHF
clone_size: -; j_call: TRBJ2-5; cdr3_length: 16; v_call: TRBV13; d_call: TRBD2; cdr3_nt: TGTGCCAGCAGCTTAGACGGGGGACTAGCTCGGAAGACCCAGTACTTC; cdr3_aa: CASSLDGGLARKTQYF
clone_size: -; j_call: TRBJ2-1; cdr3_length: 15; v_call: TRBV5-1; d_call: -; cdr3_nt: TGCGCCAGCAGCTTGGCGGAGATGTCCTACAATGAGCAGTTCTTC; cdr3_aa: CASSLAEMSYNEQFF
clone_size: -; j_call: TRBJ1-2; cdr3_length: 11; v_call: TRBV30; d_call: -; cdr3_nt: TGTGCCTGGACTAGGGGCAATGGCTACACCTTC; cdr3_aa: CAWTRGNGYTF
clone_size: -; j_call: TRBJ2-5; cdr3_length: 15; v_call: TRBV4-3; d_call: -; cdr3_nt: TGCGCCAGCAGCCAAGTCCATGGATCGGGGGAGACCCAGTACTTC; cdr3_aa: CASSQVHGSGETQYF
clone_size: -; j_call: TRBJ2-7; cdr3_length: 12; v_call: TRBV6-1; d_call: TRBD2; cdr3_nt: TGTGCCACCATTAGCGGGGGCTACGAGCAGTACTTC; cdr3_aa: CATISGGYEQYF
clone_size: once; j_call: TRBJ2-4; cdr3_length: 14; v_call: TRBV19; d_call: -; cdr3_nt: TGTGCCAGTAGTATACGTGGGGCGAATGGCATTCAGTACTTC; cdr3_aa: CASSIRGANGIQYF
clone_size: once; j_call: TRBJ2-1; cdr3_length: 13; v_call: TRBV7-2; d_call: -; cdr3_nt: TGTGCCAGCAGCGGATGGGGCTGGATAGAGCAGTTCTTC; cdr3_aa: CASSGWGWIEQFF
clone_size: -; j_call: TRBJ1-5; cdr3_length: 14; v_call: TRBV18; d_call: -; cdr3_nt: TGTGCCAGCTCACCGACAGGTCCGTATCAGCCCCAGCATTTT; cdr3_aa: CASSPTGPYQPQHF
clone_size: -; j_call: TRBJ2-3; cdr3_length: 16; v_call: TRBV27; d_call: TRBD2; cdr3_nt: TGTGCCAGCAGCGCACTAGCGGTGGTTAGCACAGATACGCAGTATTTT; cdr3_aa: CASSALAVVSTDTQYF
clone_size: once; j_call: TRBJ1-5; cdr3_length: 13; v_call: TRBV5-6; d_call: -; cdr3_nt: TGTGCCAGCAGCCGAGGGGGGGGTCAGCCCCAGCATTTT; cdr3_aa: CASSRGGGQPQHF
clone_size: -; j_call: TRBJ2-1; cdr3_length: 15; v_call: TRBV7-2; d_call: TRBD1; cdr3_nt: TGTGCCAGCAGCCAGGACAGGGGCGAATACAATGAGCAGTTCTTC; cdr3_aa: CASSQDRGEYNEQFF
clone_size: -; j_call: TRBJ2-1; cdr3_length: 16; v_call: TRBV7-2; d_call: -; cdr3_nt: TGTGCCAGCAGCCCAAGGGGCCCCTCTGCTGGGGATGAGCAGTTCTTC; cdr3_aa: CASSPRGPSAGDEQFF
clone_size: few; j_call: TRBJ1-1; cdr3_length: 14; v_call: TRBV2; d_call: -; cdr3_nt: TGTGCCAGCAGCGGATCAGGGGCTAACACTGAAGCTTTCTTT; cdr3_aa: CASSGSGANTEAFF
clone_size: -; j_call: TRBJ2-1; cdr3_length: 13; v_call: TRBV27; d_call: TRBD1; cdr3_nt: TGTGCCAGCAGCTGGGACAGGACCAATGAGCAGTTCTTC; cdr3_aa: CASSWDRTNEQFF
clone_size: -; j_call: TRBJ2-7; cdr3_length: 18; v_call: TRBV27; d_call: TRBD2; cdr3_nt: TGTGCCAGCAATCCCCTGGGGCTAGCGGGAGGCCAAGCCTACGAGCAGTACTTC; cdr3_aa: CASNPLGLAGGQAYEQYF
clone_size: -; j_call: TRBJ2-1; cdr3_length: 15; v_call: TRBV7-8; d_call: -; cdr3_nt: TGTGCCAGCAGCTTAGTTTCCTTCGGGTTCAATGAGCAGTTCTTC; cdr3_aa: CASSLVSFGFNEQFF
clone_size: once; j_call: TRBJ2-7; cdr3_length: 15; v_call: TRBV5-1; d_call: TRBD1; cdr3_nt: TGCGCCAGCAGCTTGACTGGGGACAGGGTCTACGAGCAGTACTTC; cdr3_aa: CASSLTGDRVYEQYF
clone_size: -; j_call: TRBJ2-1; cdr3_length: 16; v_call: TRBV5-4; d_call: TRBD1; cdr3_nt: TGTGCCAGCAGCCCTCCAGGGACAGGGAGCTACAATGAGCAGTTCTTC; cdr3_aa: CASSPPGTGSYNEQFF
clone_size: -; j_call: TRBJ1-2; cdr3_length: 14; v_call: TRBV4-2; d_call: -; cdr3_nt: TGTGCCAGCAGCCAAGGGACAGCTAACTATGGCTACACCTTC; cdr3_aa: CASSQGTANYGYTF
clone_size: -; j_call: TRBJ2-1; cdr3_length: 16; v_call: TRBV5-6; d_call: TRBD2; cdr3_nt: TGTGCCAGCAGCCCGAAATCTCGGACTAGCCGGCATGAGCAGTTCTTC; cdr3_aa: CASSPKSRTSRHEQFF
clone_size: -; j_call: TRBJ2-7; cdr3_length: 12; v_call: TRBV6-1; d_call: -; cdr3_nt: TGTGCCAGCACCATACAAAGCTACGAGCAGTACTTC; cdr3_aa: CASTIQSYEQYF
clone_size: -; j_call: TRBJ2-2; cdr3_length: 15; v_call: TRBV7-3; d_call: TRBD1; cdr3_nt: TGTGCCAGCAGCTCGACAGGGTCGAGCACCGGGGAGCTGTTTTTT; cdr3_aa: CASSSTGSSTGELFF
clone_size: -; j_call: TRBJ2-2; cdr3_length: 16; v_call: TRBV7-7; d_call: TRBD2; cdr3_nt: TGTGCTAGCAGCCAGACTAGCGGGACTAACACCGGGGAGCTGTTTTTT; cdr3_aa: CASSQTSGTNTGELFF
clone_size: -; j_call: TRBJ2-6; cdr3_length: 16; v_call: TRBV2; d_call: TRBD1; cdr3_nt: TGTGCCAGCAGTGACCGGACAGGGTGGGGGGCCAACGTCCTGACTTTC; cdr3_aa: CASSDRTGWGANVLTF
clone_size: -; j_call: TRBJ2-7; cdr3_length: 14; v_call: TRBV27; d_call: TRBD2; cdr3_nt: TGTGCCAGCAGTTGGGGGGGACTACCCTACGAGCAGTACTTC; cdr3_aa: CASSWGGLPYEQYF
clone_size: -; j_call: TRBJ2-1; cdr3_length: 14; v_call: TRBV7-2; d_call: TRBD2; cdr3_nt: TGTGCCAGCAGCTTCGCTAGCGGGAACAATGAGCAGTTCTTC; cdr3_aa: CASSFASGNNEQFF
clone_size: -; j_call: TRBJ2-7; cdr3_length: 16; v_call: TRBV4-1; d_call: TRBD2; cdr3_nt: TGCGCCAGCAGCCAAGGGGTTGCGGGGGGGTCCTACGAGCAGTACTTC; cdr3_aa: CASSQGVAGGSYEQYF
clone_size: -; j_call: TRBJ2-1; cdr3_length: 14; v_call: TRBV11-3; d_call: TRBD1; cdr3_nt: TGTGCCAGCAGCCACCAGACAGGGGGCAATGAGCAGTTCTTC; cdr3_aa: CASSHQTGGNEQFF
clone_size: -; j_call: TRBJ1-1; cdr3_length: 16; v_call: TRBV5-1; d_call: TRBD1; cdr3_nt: TGCGCCAGCAGCGCCCTCGCCGGGACAGGGCTCACTGAAGCTTTCTTT; cdr3_aa: CASSALAGTGLTEAFF
clone_size: -; j_call: TRBJ2-3; cdr3_length: 13; v_call: TRBV6-1; d_call: -; cdr3_nt: TGTGCCAGCAGTGAAGACGGTTTTGGTACGCAGTATTTT; cdr3_aa: CASSEDGFGTQYF
clone_size: -; j_call: TRBJ2-3; cdr3_length: 14; v_call: TRBV7-9; d_call: -; cdr3_nt: TGTGCCAGCAGCTCAACCGACTTATCAGATACGCAGTATTTT; cdr3_aa: CASSSTDLSDTQYF
clone_size: -; j_call: TRBJ2-7; cdr3_length: 14; v_call: TRBV18; d_call: TRBD2; cdr3_nt: TGTGCCAGCTCTAGAGCGGGAGGGCCGCTCGAGCAGTACTTC; cdr3_aa: CASSRAGGPLEQYF
clone_size: few; j_call: TRBJ1-1; cdr3_length: 12; v_call: TRBV30; d_call: TRBD1; cdr3_nt: TGTGCCTGGGGGGACAGGAACACTGAAGCTTTCTTT; cdr3_aa: CAWGDRNTEAFF
clone_size: -; j_call: TRBJ2-5; cdr3_length: 15; v_call: TRBV9; d_call: -; cdr3_nt: TGTGCCAGCAGCGCCTCCTTCAGTCCCCTAGAGACCCAGTACTTC; cdr3_aa: CASSASFSPLETQYF
clone_size: -; j_call: TRBJ2-1; cdr3_length: 14; v_call: TRBV7-8; d_call: TRBD1; cdr3_nt: TGTGCCAGCAGCTCCGGGACAGGGAGGGATGAGCAGTTCTTC; cdr3_aa: CASSSGTGRDEQFF
clone_size: -; j_call: TRBJ2-7; cdr3_length: 14; v_call: TRBV11-2; d_call: TRBD2; cdr3_nt: TGTGCCAGCAGCTTACTAGCGGGAGGAGACGAGCAGTACTTC; cdr3_aa: CASSLLAGGDEQYF